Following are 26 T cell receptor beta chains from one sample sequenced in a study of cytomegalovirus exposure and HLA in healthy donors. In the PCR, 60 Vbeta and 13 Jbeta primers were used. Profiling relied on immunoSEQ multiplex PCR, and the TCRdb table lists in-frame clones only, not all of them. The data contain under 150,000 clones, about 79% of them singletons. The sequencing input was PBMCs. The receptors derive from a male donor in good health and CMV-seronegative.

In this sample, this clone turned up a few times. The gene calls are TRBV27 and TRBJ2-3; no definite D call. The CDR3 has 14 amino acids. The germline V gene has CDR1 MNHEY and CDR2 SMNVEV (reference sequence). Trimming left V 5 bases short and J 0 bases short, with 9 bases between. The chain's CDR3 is CASSLAESTDTQYF. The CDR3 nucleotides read TGTGCCAGCAGTCTTGCGGAGAGCACAGATACGCAGTATTTT.

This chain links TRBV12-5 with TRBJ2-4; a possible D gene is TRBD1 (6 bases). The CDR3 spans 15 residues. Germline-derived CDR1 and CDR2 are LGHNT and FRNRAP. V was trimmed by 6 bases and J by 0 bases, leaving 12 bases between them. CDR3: CASGPDRIAKNIQYF. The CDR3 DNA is TGTGCTAGTGGCCCTGACAGGATAGCCAAAAACATTCAGTACTTC. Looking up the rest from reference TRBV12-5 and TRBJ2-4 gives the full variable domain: DARVTQTPRHKVTEMGQEVTMRCQPILGHNTVFWYRQTMMQGLELLAYFRNRAPLDDSGMPKDRFSAEMPDATLATLKIQPSEPRDSAVYFCASGPDRIAKNIQYFGAGTRLSVL.

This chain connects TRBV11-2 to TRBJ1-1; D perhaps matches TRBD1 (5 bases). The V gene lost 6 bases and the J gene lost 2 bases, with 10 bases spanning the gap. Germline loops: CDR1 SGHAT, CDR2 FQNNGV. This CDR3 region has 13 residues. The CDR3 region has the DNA TGTGCCAGCAGTCAAGGGGCTAACACTGAAGCTTTCTTT. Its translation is CASSQGANTEAFF.

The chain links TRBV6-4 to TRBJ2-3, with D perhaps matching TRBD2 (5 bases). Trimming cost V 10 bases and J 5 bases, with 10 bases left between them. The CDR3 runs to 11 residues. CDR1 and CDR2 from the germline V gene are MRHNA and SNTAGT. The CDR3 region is CAIDAGDTQYF. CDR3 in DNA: TGTGCCATCGACGCGGGAGATACGCAGTATTTT.

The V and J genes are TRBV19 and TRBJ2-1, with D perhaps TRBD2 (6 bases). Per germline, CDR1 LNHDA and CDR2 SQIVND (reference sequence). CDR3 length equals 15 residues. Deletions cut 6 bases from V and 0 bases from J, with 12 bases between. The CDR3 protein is CASREAGSSYNEQFF. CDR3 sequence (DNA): TGTGCCAGTAGAGAGGCGGGGAGCTCCTACAATGAGCAGTTCTTC.

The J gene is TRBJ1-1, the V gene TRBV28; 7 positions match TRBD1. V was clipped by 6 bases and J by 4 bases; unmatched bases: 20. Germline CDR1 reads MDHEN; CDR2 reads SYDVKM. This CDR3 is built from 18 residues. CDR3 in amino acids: CASSGQALKAPLVTEAFF. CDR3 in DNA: TGTGCCAGCAGCGGACAGGCGTTGAAAGCCCCGTTGGTCACTGAAGCTTTCTTT.

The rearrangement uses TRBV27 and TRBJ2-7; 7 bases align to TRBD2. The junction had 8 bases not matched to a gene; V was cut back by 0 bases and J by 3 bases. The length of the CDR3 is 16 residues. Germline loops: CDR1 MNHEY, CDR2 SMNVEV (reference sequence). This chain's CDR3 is CASSLSPGLSLYEQYF. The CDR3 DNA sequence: TGTGCCAGCAGTTTATCGCCGGGACTAAGTCTCTACGAGCAGTACTTC.

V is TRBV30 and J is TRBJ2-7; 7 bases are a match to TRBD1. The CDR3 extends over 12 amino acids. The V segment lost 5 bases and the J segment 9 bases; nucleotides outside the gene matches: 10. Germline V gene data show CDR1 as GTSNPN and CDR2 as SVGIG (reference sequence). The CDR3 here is CAWALGTEGQYF. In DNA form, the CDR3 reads TGTGCCTGGGCGCTCGGGACAGAGGGGCAGTACTTC.

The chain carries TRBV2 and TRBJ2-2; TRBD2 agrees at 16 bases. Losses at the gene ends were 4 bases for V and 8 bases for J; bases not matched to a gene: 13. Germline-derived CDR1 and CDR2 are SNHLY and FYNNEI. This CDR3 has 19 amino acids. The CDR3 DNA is TGTGCCAGCAGTGTGGCCCTGGGACTAGCGGGAGGGCCAGGTGGGGAGCTGTTTTTT. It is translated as CASSVALGLAGGPGGELFF.

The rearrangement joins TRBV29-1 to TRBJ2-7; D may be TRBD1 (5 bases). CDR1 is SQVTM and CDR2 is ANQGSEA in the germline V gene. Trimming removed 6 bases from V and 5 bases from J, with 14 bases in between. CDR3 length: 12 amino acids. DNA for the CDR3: TGCAGCGTCCGCGGACCAGGGAACGAGCAGTACTTC. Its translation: CSVRGPGNEQYF.

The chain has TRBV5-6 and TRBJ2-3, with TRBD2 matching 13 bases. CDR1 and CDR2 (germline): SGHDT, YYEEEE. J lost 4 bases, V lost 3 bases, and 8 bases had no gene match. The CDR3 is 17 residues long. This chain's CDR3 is CASSSHPGLAGSDTQYF. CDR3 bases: TGTGCCAGCAGCTCCCACCCGGGACTAGCGGGATCAGATACGCAGTATTTT.

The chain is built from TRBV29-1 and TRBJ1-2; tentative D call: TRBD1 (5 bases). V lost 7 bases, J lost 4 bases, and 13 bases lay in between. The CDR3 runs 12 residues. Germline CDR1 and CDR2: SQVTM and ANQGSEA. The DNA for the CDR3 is TGCAGCGGGGGGGAAGAATCCTATGGCTACACCTTC. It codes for CSGGEESYGYTF. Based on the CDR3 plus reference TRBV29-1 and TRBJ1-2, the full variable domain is SAVISQKPSRDICQRGTSLTIQCQVDSQVTMMFWYRQQPGQSLTLIATANQGSEATYESGFVIDKFPISRPNLTFSTLTVSNMSPEDSSIYLCSGGEESYGYTFGSGTRLTVV.

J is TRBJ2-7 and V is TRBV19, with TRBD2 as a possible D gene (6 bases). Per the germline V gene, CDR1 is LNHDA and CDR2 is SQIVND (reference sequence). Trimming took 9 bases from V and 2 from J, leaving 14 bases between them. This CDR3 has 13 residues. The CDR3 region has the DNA TGTGCCAGCACAAGCGGGCAAACCTACGAGCAGTACTTC. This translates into CASTSGQTYEQYF.

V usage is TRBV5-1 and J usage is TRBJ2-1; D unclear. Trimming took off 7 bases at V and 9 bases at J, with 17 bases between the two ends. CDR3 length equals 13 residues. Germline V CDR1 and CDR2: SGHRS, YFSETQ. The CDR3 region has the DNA TGCGCCAGCGCCCCCCCGACTCCTATTGAGCAGTTCTTC. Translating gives CASAPPTPIEQFF.

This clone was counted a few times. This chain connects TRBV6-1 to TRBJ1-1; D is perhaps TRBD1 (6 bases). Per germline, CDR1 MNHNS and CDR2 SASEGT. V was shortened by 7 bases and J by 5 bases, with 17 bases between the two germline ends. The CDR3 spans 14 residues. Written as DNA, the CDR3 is TGTGCCAGCACCATGAGGACAGTAAATACTGAAGCTTTCTTT. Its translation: CASTMRTVNTEAFF.

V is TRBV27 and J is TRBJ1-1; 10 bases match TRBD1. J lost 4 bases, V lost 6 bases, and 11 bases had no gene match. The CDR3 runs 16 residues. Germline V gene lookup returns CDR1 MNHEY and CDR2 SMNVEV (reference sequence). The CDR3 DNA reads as TGTGCCAGCAGCTCAGAATGGGGGACAGGGGCCACTGAAGCTTTCTTT. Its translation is CASSSEWGTGATEAFF.

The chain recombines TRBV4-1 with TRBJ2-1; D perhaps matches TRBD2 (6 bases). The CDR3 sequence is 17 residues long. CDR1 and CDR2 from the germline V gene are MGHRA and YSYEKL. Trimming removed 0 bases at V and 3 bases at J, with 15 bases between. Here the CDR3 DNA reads TGCGCCAGCAGCCAAGATCCTGGCGGGATATACTACAATGAGCAGTTCTTC. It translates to CASSQDPGGIYYNEQFF.

The CDR3 sequence is CASSQDRGFTDTQYF. The DNA of the CDR3 is TGCGCCAGCAGCCAAGACCGGGGTTTCACAGATACGCAGTATTTT. The J gene is TRBJ2-3, the V gene TRBV4-3, with D perhaps TRBD2 (5 bases). CDR1 and CDR2 (germline): LGHNA, YSLEER. The CDR3 length is 15 residues. Trimming removed 0 bases at V and 2 bases at J, with 9 bases between.

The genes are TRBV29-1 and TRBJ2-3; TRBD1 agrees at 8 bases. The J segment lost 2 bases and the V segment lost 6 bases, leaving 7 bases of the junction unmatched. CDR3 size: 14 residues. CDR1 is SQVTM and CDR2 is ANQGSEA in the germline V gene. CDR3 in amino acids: CSVNDRGLTDTQYF. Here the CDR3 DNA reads TGCAGCGTCAACGACAGGGGACTCACAGATACGCAGTATTTT.

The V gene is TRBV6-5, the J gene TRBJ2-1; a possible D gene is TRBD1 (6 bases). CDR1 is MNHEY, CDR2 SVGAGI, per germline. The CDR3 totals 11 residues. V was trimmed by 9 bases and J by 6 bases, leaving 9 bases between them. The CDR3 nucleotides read TGTGCCAGTTACAGGGCCAATGAGCAGTTCTTC. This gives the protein CASYRANEQFF.

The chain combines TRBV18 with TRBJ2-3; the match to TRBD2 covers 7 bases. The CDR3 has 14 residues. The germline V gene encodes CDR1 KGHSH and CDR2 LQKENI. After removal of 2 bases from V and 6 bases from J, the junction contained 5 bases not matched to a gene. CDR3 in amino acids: CASSPETSSDTQYF. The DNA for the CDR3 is TGTGCCAGCTCACCAGAGACTAGCTCGGATACGCAGTATTTT.

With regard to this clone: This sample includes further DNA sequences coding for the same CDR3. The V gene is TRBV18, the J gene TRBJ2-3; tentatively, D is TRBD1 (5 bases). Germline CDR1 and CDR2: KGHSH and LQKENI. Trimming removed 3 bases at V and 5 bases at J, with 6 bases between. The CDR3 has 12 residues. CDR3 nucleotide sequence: TGTGCCAGCTCACCGCAGGGAGATACGCAGTATTTT. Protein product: CASSPQGDTQYF.

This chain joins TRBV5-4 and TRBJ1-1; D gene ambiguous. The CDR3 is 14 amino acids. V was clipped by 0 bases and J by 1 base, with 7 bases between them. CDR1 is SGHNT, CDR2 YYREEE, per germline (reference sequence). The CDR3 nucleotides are TGTGCCAGCAGCTTGGGGCAGGCGAACACTGAAGCTTTCTTT. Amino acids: CASSLGQANTEAFF.

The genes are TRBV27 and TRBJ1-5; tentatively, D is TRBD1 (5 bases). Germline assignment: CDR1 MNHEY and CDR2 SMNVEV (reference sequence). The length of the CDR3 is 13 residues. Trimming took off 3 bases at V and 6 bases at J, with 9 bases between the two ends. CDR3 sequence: CASSFIGVQPQHF. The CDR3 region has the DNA TGTGCCAGCAGTTTCATAGGGGTTCAGCCCCAGCATTTT.

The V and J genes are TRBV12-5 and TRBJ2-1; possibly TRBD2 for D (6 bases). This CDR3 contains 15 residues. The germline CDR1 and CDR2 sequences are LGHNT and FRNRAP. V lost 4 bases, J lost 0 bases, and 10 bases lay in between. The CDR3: CASGWGDLSYNEQFF. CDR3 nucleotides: TGTGCTAGTGGTTGGGGGGACCTCTCCTACAATGAGCAGTTCTTC.

The CDR3 spells CASSPNTGRTEAFF. In DNA form, the CDR3 reads TGTGCCAGCAGCCCAAATACAGGTCGGACTGAAGCTTTCTTT. This chain uses TRBV9 with TRBJ1-1; a weak D match, TRBD1 (5 bases). The V gene's germline CDR1 is SGDLS and CDR2 YYNGEE. The length of the CDR3 is 14 residues. The V gene lost 4 bases and the J gene lost 5 bases, with 15 bases spanning the gap.